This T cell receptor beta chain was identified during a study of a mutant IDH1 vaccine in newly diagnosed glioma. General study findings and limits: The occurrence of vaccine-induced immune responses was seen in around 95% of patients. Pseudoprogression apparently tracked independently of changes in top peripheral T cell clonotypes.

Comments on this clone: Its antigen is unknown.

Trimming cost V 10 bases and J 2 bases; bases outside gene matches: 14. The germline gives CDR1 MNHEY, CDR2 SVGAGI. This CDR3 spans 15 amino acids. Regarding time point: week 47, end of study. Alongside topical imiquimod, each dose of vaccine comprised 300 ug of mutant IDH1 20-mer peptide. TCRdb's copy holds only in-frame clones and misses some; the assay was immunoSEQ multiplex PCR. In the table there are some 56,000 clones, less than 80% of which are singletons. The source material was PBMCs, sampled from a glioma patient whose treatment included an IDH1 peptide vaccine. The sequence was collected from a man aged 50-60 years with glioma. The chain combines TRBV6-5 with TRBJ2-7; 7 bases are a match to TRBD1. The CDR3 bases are TGTGCCACCGCAAACCGACAGGGTACTACCTACGAGCAGTACTTC. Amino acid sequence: CATANRQGTTYEQYF.